The present T cell receptor (beta chain) was sequenced within a study of cytomegalovirus exposure and HLA in healthy donors (dated by TCRdb to 2017 to 2019). Notes on the research overall: An earlier analysis of approximately 640 of the donors reported approximately 290 Gb of sequence data and some 100 million unique TCR beta sequences from around 200 million T cells. An early release covering about 600 HLA-typed donors comprised approximately 300 gigabases of sequencing data and around 85 million unique TCR sequences. Of the 350 to 450 genotyped donors, less than 85% were placed in the genetic ancestry cluster associated with self-reported Caucasian donors. The study aimed to test whether cataloging public T cell receptors could reveal signatures of past pathogen exposure. The study used immunosequencing to profile the T cell repertoires of hundreds of subjects and linked those repertoires to cytomegalovirus serostatus. Besides the first cohort of around 700 subjects, a separate validation cohort made up of around 120 different subjects was used. To predict cytomegalovirus infection status, the study combined high-throughput TCR immunosequencing, statistical association of individual TCRs with disease status, and machine learning. To study patterns of TCR occurrence, a later analysis re-analyzed previously published TCR beta repertoires from 666 donors and added high-resolution HLA genotyping. Rather than using new phenotypic data, the later analysis identified candidate immune exposures from TCR beta sequences and from how often those sequences occurred across donors. To decide whether each TCR beta V gene segment behaved as functional or pseudogenic, an earlier analysis of several hundred of the donors relied on high-throughput TCR beta sequencing. Alongside the repertoire data, information on donor age, sex, ethnicity and CMV serostatus was compiled. Genome-wide SNP genotypes for about three fifths of the roughly 670 donors were used in a later genetic analysis, which treated that subset as a discovery cohort. Every discovery cohort repertoire had been produced on one sequencing platform. HLA typing included class I and class II loci at four-digit resolution. The number of donors typed differed by locus, with roughly 629-640 for A, B, C, DRB1 and DQB1, roughly 550 for DQA1, nearly 610 for DPA1, and some 440 for DPB1. Because of strong linkage in the cohort, roughly five DR-DQ haplotypes were treated as single units for association and clustering. Among approximately 370 genotyped donors of the cohort, an average of approximately 240,000 unique TCR beta nucleotide sequences was sequenced per donor, of which about 20% were non-productive. Study-wide findings and limitations: A later analysis reported that several top co-occurrence clusters appeared linked to parvovirus B19, influenza, CMV and Epstein-Barr virus. Correlated functional status among segregating V segments might be attributable to linkage disequilibrium, but an unknown experimental factor could not be ruled out. A later analysis found that TCR association rates varied across HLA loci, with DRB1 alleles showing the most associated TCRs and HLA-C alleles the fewest. In both the original and validation cohorts, the classifier was reported to diagnose cytomegalovirus status with high specificity and sensitivity. Immune exposure information for the cohort was limited to CMV serostatus. In a later analysis, HLA-associated TCR beta chains showed more clonal expansion and lower generation probabilities than non-associated chains that were equally common. In an earlier analysis of about 600 of the donors, most TCR beta V segments appeared in productive rearrangements about 87% or about 30% of the time, broadly matching IMGT annotations. In the study, 150 to 200 TCR beta chains were listed as associated with cytomegalovirus. A later analysis associated roughly 17,000 TCR beta sequences with specific HLA alleles at a false discovery rate of 0.05. According to a later genetic analysis, donors in an Asian-associated ancestry cluster had fewer N-insertions in productive TCRs than the approximately 650-donor mean. This cohort had only TCR beta chains sequenced, and the lack of alpha or paired-chain data limited which features could be detected. The authors suggested that the approach could potentially be generalized to other disease states and immunological phenotypes. HLA typing was unavailable for some donors at each locus, so association tests used only the typed subset. Seventeen rarely observed V segments, including chromosome 9 orphons, were excluded from the earlier analysis of about 600 of the donors because counts were too low. Assigning TCR associations to individual alleles was difficult when HLA alleles, especially DR and DQ, strongly co-occurred. A cluster of highly shared sequence variants was judged likely to represent a technical artifact of the sequencing pipeline. In vitro tests confirmed that three of the cytomegalovirus-associated TCR beta chains recognize cytomegalovirus antigens. In a later analysis, most CMV-associated TCR beta chains were found to appear HLA-restricted, with HLA associations seemingly driven largely by CMV exposure. A further reported finding was that TCR beta sequences accurately predicted the HLA-A and HLA-B alleles for most subjects in the first cohort. The presence/absence analyses assumed that sequencing depth was roughly uniform across donors, and that assumption may not be true. Some IMGT-functional V segments, including TRBV6-2 and TRBV6-3, could not be distinguished by the 87-base-pair reads and were therefore excluded. Most TCR sequences were seen in very few donors, while some public TCRs were found in many individuals. V-gene and J-gene trimming of TCR beta chains was associated with a missense DCLRE1C variant in a later genetic analysis, and the association was replicated in an independent cohort.

Library prep was done by the immunoSEQ multiplex PCR assay. The multiplex PCR relied on a mix of 60 forward primers for TCR Vbeta segments and 13 reverse primers for TCR Jbeta segments. A multiplex PCR assay on genomic DNA amplified the CDR3 region of rearranged TCR beta genes. On the Illumina HiSeq System, the amplified TCR beta libraries were sequenced as 87-base-pair reads. The source study handled its data this way. Across the 500 to 750 repertoires, a later analysis counted about 81 million unique TCR beta chains, 8.5 million to 12 million of which were shared by at least two donors. Raw reads were error-corrected and collapsed into unique sequences by a nearest-neighbor algorithm in which closely related sequences were merged to remove PCR and sequencing errors. To assign V, D and J gene segments, CDR3 sequences were aligned to IMGT reference sequences. For a sequence to be retained, a match of at least six nucleotides to both a V gene segment and a J gene segment was required. A rearrangement counted as productive if the CDR3 had no stop codons and remained in frame with V and J, and every other rearrangement counted as non-productive. CDR3 was defined by IMGT convention, running from the second conserved V-encoded cysteine to the conserved J-encoded phenylalanine. The earlier analysis of a few hundred of the donors excluded any sequence lacking an unambiguous match to a single V gene segment. In an earlier analysis of 587 of the donors, V segments were called functional above 56.7% productive rearrangements and were called segregating when the between-donor standard deviation exceeded 5%. A statistical classification framework was built to diagnose cytomegalovirus status from the catalog of TCR beta chain sequences. V and J gene assignment, in a later analysis, came from comparing TCR nucleotide sequences with IMGT/GENE-DB human TR gene sequences. In a later analysis, CDR3 sequences and most-parsimonious VDJ recombination scenarios were assigned using the TCRdist pipeline. In a later analysis, each TCR beta chain was defined by its CDR3 amino acid sequence together with its V-gene family, and reads lacking a unique V-gene family were excluded. To address suspected cross-contamination and a sequencing artifact, a later analysis removed a few hundred highly shared, low-generation-probability nucleotide sequences. In a later analysis, a clonal expansion index for each public chain was calculated from normalized within-repertoire ranks of inferred template counts. Generation probabilities in a later analysis came from a VDJ recombination model fitted to out-of-frame rearrangements, and those results were checked against IGoR. In a later analysis, hypergeometric tests were used to score TCR-TCR, TCR-HLA and TCR-CMV co-occurrence, with a repertoire-size bias correction applied to TCR pairs. To estimate false discovery rates, a later analysis permuted the HLA or CMV assignments 20 times. A later analysis grouped co-occurring TCRs with DBSCAN, adding TCRdist sequence similarity when clustering within HLA-allele-positive subsets. Repertoires with fewer than 30,000 or more than 120,000 public chains, plus five repertoires with anomalous nucleotide sharing, were excluded from co-occurrence clustering. TCRdb took over this immuneACCESS table, retaining in-frame rearrangements with V and J assigned. Such tables are incomplete; in checked studies, under half of the missing clones stem from an unresolved V gene, and the remainder is unexplained. Clonal size and the V and J genes are those of that table, whereas D and trimming came from the DNA. This sample is represented by 150,000 to 200,000 clones; 65% to 90% of them were singletons. The top ten constitute about 2.3% of the sample.

The cohort consisted of hundreds of healthy bone marrow donors. All cohort members were sampled while nominally healthy, although unrecorded immune exposures were likely present. The donor tested CMV seronegative, placing the donor among the 350 to 400 seronegative members of the cohort. A peripheral blood sample was collected from each donor, and TCR beta sequencing was performed on peripheral blood mononuclear cells. Genomic DNA was extracted from the blood cell samples with the Qiagen DNeasy Blood Extraction Kit. The CDR3, cysteine through phenylalanine, is 15 amino acids long. The CDR3 DNA has 45 bases and is translated from base 1. CDR1 is given as SGHAT and CDR2 as FQNNGV, both from the germline V gene. About this clone itself: Its cognate antigen has yet to be identified. A junction end diverges from the germline sequence, so it may reflect a read error.

The sequencing input was PBMCs. The clonotype was recovered from a woman aged 45-65 years in good health and CMV-seronegative. The chain links TRBV11-2 with TRBJ2-1; the central 8 bases match TRBD2. The CDR3 protein is CASSLAGTSGNGQFF. DNA sequence: TGTGCCAGCAGCTTAGCCGGGACTAGTGGTAATGGGCAGTTCTTC.